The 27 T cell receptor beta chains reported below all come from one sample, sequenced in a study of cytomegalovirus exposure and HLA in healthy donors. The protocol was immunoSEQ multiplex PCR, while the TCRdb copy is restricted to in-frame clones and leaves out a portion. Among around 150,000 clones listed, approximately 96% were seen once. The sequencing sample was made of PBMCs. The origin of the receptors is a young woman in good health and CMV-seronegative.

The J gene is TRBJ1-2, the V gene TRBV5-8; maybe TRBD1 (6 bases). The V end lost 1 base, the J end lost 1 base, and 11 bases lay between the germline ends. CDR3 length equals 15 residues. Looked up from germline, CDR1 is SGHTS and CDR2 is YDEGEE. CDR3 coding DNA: TGTGCCAGCAGCTTGAGGGGGTGGGATAACTATGGCTACACCTTC. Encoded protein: CASSLRGWDNYGYTF.

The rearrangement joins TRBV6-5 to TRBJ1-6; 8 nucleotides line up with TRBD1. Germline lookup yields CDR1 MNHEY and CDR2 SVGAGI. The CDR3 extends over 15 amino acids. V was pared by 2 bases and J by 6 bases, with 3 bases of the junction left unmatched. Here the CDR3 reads CASSYQGASNSPLHF. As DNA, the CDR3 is TGTGCCAGCAGTTACCAGGGGGCCTCTAATTCACCCCTCCACTTT.

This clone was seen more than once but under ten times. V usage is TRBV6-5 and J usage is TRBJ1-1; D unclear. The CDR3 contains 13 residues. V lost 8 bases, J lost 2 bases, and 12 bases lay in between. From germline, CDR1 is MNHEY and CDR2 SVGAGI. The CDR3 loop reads CASHFGPNTEAFF. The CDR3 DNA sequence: TGTGCCAGCCACTTTGGGCCTAACACTGAAGCTTTCTTT.

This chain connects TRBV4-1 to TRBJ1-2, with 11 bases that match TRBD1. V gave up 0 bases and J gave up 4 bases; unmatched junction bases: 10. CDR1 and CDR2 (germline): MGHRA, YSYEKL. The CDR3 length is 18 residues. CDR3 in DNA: TGCGCCAGCAGCCAAGAATTGCCGGGACAGGGGGTGATCTATGGCTACACCTTC. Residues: CASSQELPGQGVIYGYTF.

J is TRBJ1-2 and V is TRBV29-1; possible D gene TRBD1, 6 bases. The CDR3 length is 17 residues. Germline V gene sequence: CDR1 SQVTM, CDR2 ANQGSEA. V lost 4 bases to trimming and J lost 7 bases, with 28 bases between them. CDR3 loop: CSVALFWIRGNWSGYTF. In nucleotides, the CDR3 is TGCAGCGTTGCTTTGTTCTGGATCAGGGGAAACTGGAGTGGCTACACCTTC.

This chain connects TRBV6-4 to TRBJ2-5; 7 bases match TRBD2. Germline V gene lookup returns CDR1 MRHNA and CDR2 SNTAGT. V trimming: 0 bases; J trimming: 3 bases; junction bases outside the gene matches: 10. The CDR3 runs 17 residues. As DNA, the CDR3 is TGTGCCAGCAGTGACTCCTGGGTCGGAGCGGGGAAAGAGACCCAGTACTTC. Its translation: CASSDSWVGAGKETQYF.

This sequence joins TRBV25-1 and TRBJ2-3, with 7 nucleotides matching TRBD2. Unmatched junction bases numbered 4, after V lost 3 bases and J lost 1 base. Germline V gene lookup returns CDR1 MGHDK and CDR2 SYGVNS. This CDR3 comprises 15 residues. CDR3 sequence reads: CASSELGGGTDTQYF. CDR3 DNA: TGTGCCAGCAGTGAGTTGGGAGGGGGCACAGATACGCAGTATTTT. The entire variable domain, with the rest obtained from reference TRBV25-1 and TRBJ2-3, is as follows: EADIYQTPRYLVIGTGKKITLECSQTMGHDKMYWYQQDPGMELHLIHYSYGVNSTEKGDLSSESTVSRIRTEHFPLTLESARPSHTSQYLCASSELGGGTDTQYFGPGTRLTVL.

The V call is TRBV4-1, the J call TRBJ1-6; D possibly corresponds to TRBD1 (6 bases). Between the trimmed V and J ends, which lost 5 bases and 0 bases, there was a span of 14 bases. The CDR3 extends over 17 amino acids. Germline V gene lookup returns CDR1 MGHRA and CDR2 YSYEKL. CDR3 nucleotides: TGCGCCAGCAGCAAGGACAGCGACAGCTCCTATAATTCACCCCTCCACTTT. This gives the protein CASSKDSDSSYNSPLHF.

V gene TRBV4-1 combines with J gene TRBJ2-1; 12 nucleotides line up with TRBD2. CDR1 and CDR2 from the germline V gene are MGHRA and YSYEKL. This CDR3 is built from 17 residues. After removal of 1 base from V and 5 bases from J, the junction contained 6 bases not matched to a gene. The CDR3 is CASSQGTSGVTDNEQFF. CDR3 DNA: TGCGCCAGCAGCCAAGGGACTAGCGGGGTCACTGACAATGAGCAGTTCTTC.

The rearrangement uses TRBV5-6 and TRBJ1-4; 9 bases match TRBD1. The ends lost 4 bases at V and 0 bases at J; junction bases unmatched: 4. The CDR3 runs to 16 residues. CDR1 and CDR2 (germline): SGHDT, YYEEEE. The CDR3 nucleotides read TGTGCCAGCAGCAGACAGGGGGTAACAACTAATGAAAAACTGTTTTTT. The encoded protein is CASSRQGVTTNEKLFF.

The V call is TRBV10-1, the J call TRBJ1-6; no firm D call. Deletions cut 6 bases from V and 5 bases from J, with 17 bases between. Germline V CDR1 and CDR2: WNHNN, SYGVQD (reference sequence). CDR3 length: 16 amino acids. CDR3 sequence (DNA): TGCGCCAGCAGGAGATCCCCGTACCCTAATAATTCACCCCTCCACTTT. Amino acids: CASRRSPYPNNSPLHF.

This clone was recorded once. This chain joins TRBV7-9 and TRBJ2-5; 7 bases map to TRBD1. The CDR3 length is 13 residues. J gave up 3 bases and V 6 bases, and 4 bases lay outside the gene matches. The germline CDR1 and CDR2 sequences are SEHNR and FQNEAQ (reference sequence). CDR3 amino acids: CASSNQGEETQYF. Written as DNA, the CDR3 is TGTGCCAGCAGTAATCAGGGGGAAGAGACCCAGTACTTC.

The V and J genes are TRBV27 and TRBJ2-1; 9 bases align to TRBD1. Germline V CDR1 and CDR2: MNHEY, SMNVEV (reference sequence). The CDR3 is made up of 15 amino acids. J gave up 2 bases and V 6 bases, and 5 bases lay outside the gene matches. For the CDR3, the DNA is TGTGCCAGCAGCTCTACAGGGGGCACCTACAATGAGCAGTTCTTC. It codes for CASSSTGGTYNEQFF.

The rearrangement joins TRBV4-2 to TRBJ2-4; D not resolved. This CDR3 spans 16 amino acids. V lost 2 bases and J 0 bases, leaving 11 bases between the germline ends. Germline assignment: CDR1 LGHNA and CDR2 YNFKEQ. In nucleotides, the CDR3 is TGTGCCAGCAGCCAACGTTCCCAACTAGCCAAAAACATTCAGTACTTC. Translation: CASSQRSQLAKNIQYF.

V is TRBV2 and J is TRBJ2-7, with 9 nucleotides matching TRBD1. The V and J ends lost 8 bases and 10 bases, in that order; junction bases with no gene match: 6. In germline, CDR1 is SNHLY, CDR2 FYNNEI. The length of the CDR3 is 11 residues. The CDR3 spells CASQRGQGQYF. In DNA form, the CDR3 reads TGTGCCAGCCAAAGGGGACAGGGCCAGTACTTC.

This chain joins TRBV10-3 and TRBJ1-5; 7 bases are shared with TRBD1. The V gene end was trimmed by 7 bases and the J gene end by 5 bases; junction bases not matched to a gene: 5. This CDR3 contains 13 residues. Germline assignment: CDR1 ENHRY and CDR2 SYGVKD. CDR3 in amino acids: CAIKGAGDQPQHF. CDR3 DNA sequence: TGTGCCATCAAGGGGGCAGGTGATCAGCCCCAGCATTTT.

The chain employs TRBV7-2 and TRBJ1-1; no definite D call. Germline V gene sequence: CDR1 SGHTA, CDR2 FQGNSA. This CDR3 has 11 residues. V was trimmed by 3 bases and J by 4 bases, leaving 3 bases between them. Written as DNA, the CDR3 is TGTGCCAGCAGCTTCTTCACTGAAGCTTTCTTT. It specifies CASSFFTEAFF.

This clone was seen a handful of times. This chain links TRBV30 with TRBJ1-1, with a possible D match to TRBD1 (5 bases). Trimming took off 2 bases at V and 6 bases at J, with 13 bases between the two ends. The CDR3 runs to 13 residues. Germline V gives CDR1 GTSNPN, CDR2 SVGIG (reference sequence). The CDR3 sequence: CAWSPQGIAEAFF. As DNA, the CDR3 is TGTGCCTGGAGTCCTCAGGGAATCGCTGAAGCTTTCTTT.

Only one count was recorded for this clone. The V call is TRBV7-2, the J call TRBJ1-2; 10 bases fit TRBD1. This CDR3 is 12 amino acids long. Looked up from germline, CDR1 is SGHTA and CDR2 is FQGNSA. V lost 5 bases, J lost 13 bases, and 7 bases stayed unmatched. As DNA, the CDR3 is TGTGCCAGCAGCCTTGGGACAGGGGAACGCACCTTC. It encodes CASSLGTGERTF. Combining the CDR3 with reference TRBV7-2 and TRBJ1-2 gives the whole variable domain GAGVSQSPSNKVTEKGKDVELRCDPISGHTALYWYRQSLGQGLEFLIYFQGNSAPDKSGLPSDRFSAERTGGSVSTLTIQRTQQEDSAVYLCASSLGTGERTFGSGTRLTVV.

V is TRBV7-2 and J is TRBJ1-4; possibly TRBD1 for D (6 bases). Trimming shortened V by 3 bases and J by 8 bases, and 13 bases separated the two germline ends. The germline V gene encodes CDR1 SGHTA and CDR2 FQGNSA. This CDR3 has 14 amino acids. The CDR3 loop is CASSLNRVDEKLFF. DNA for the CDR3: TGTGCCAGCAGCTTGAACAGGGTGGACGAAAAACTGTTTTTT.

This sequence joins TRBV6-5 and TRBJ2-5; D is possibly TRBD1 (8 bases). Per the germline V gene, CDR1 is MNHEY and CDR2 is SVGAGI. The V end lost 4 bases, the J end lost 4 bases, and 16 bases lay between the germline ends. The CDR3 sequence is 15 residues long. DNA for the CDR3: TGTGCCAGCAGTTCAACAGGGGGGGTTGGAGAGACCCAGTACTTC. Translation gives CASSSTGGVGETQYF.

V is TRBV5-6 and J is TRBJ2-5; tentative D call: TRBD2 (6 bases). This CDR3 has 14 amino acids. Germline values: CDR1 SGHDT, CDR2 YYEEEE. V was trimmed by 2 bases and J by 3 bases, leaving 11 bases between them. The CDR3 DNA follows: TGTGCCAGCAGCTTTATGGGGGGAGAAGAGACCCAGTACTTC. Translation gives CASSFMGGEETQYF.

The CDR3 nucleotides are TGTGCCAGCAGCGTAGACTTGAACTCCTACAATGAGCAGTTCTTC. Translation: CASSVDLNSYNEQFF. This rearrangement joins TRBV9 to TRBJ2-1, with D unresolved. The CDR3 covers 15 residues. Per the germline V gene, CDR1 is SGDLS and CDR2 is YYNGEE. Trimming removed 0 bases at V and 0 bases at J, with 7 bases between. Full variable domain (missing parts from reference TRBV9 and TRBJ2-1): DSGVTQTPKHLITATGQRVTLRCSPRSGDLSVYWYQQSLDQGLQFLIQYYNGEERAKGNILERFSAQQFPDLHSELNLSSLELGDSALYFCASSVDLNSYNEQFFGPGTRLTVL.

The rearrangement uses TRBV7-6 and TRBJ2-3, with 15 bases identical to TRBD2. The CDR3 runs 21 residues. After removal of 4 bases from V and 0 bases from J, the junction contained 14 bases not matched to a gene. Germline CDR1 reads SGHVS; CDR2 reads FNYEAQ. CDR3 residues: CASSWSLPGLAGGPSTDTQYF. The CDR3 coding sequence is TGTGCCAGCAGCTGGAGCCTGCCGGGACTAGCGGGGGGCCCTAGCACAGATACGCAGTATTTT.

Written as DNA, the CDR3 is TGCGCCAGCAGCTTAGGAGTGGAGACCCAGTACTTC. This translates into CASSLGVETQYF. The chain employs TRBV5-1 and TRBJ2-5; D unclear. Trimming removed 2 bases at V and 5 bases at J, with 7 bases between. The CDR3 totals 12 residues. Germline CDR1 and CDR2: SGHRS and YFSETQ.

CDR3 coding DNA: TGTGCCAGCAGCTCCCAAGGGGCCGAGCAGTTCTTC. Its translation: CASSSQGAEQFF. This chain connects TRBV5-6 to TRBJ2-1; D might be TRBD1 (5 bases). The CDR3 has 12 amino acids. The germline CDR1 and CDR2 sequences are SGHDT and YYEEEE. V was shortened by 3 bases and J by 10 bases, with 11 bases between the two germline ends. Filled out from reference TRBV5-6 and TRBJ2-1, the complete variable domain reads DAGVTQSPTHLIKTRGQQVTLRCSPKSGHDTVSWYQQALGQGPQFIFQYYEEEERQRGNFPDRFSGHQFPNYSSELNVNALLLGDSALYLCASSSQGAEQFFGPGTRLTVL.

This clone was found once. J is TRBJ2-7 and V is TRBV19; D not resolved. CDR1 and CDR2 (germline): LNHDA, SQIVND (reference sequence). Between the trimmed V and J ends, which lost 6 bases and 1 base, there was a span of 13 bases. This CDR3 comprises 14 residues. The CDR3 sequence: CASRLTTVSYEQYF. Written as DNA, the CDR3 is TGTGCCAGTAGGTTGACAACTGTTTCCTACGAGCAGTACTTC.